This TCR beta chain was sequenced during a study of T cell clonotyping in hematopoietic cell transplantation. Study background: Recipients were bled about 28 days pretransplant and at posttransplant days 30, 100, 180. Study-level results: Recipient TCR diversity dropped after transplant; expanded clonotypes rose from day 30 to 180.

Comments on this clone: Antigen unknown.

Per germline, CDR1 MDHEN and CDR2 SYDVKM. CDR3 length: 18 amino acids. The germline V and J ends were trimmed by 11 bases and 0 bases, with 25 bases remaining between them. The assay was immunoSEQ multiplex PCR, and TCRdb's table has in-frame clones only and misses some. The sample yields fewer than 10,000 clones, 85% to 90% seen once. The sequenced sample was peripheral blood mononuclear cells, obtained at the time of graft-versus-host disease after allogeneic stem cell transplant. This TCR came from a male patient aged 55 to 70 who had an allogeneic stem cell transplant from a related donor, so the T cells may come from the graft donor. Some clones in this sample may be carry-over from other donors' samples. The rearrangement joins TRBV28 to TRBJ1-4, with a tentative D call TRBD1 (6 bases). The CDR3 sequence: CALHRDTRKIATNEKLFF. Written as DNA, the CDR3 is TGTGCCCTTCACCGGGACACCAGGAAGATTGCAACTAATGAAAAACTGTTTTTT.